Shown below are 3 T cell receptor beta chains from a single sample sequenced in a study of cytomegalovirus exposure and HLA in healthy donors. PCR primers comprised 60 Vbeta and 13 Jbeta primers. Here immunoSEQ multiplex PCR was the method, and the copy in TCRdb shows in-frame clones only, minus some. The data contain about 140,000 clones, about 76% of them seen just once; the ten biggest clones take up 3.9%. Sequencing was carried out using PBMCs. Every receptor here comes from a man younger than 35 in good health and CMV-seronegative.

In its sample, this clone was seen a few times. The chain has TRBV9 and TRBJ2-3; 12 nucleotides agree with TRBD1. The CDR3 length is 15 residues. V lost 4 bases, J lost 6 bases, and 6 bases stayed unmatched. Germline V gives CDR1 SGDLS, CDR2 YYNGEE. The CDR3 region has the DNA TGTGCCAGCAGCCAAACCGGGACAGGGGGCGATACGCAGTATTTT. It specifies CASSQTGTGGDTQYF.

A single count supports this clone. V is TRBV7-9 and J is TRBJ2-3; 9 bases agree with TRBD1. The CDR3 has 15 residues. J gave up 5 bases and V 6 bases, and 9 bases lay outside the gene matches. Germline CDR1 and CDR2: SEHNR and FQNEAQ (reference sequence). CDR3 protein: CASRARTGVQDTQYF. The CDR3 coding sequence is TGTGCCAGCAGGGCGAGGACAGGGGTACAAGATACGCAGTATTTT.

This rearrangement joins TRBV6-5 to TRBJ2-5; 9 bases match TRBD2. J gave up 11 bases and V 7 bases, and 14 bases lay outside the gene matches. Germline CDR1 and CDR2: MNHEY and SVGAGI. The CDR3 is 14 residues long. This CDR3 reads CASNPAGGGAEQYF. In DNA, the CDR3 is TGTGCCAGCAACCCAGCGGGGGGTGGGGCTGAGCAGTACTTC.